This T cell receptor (beta chain) is from a study of cytomegalovirus exposure and HLA in healthy donors. Study details: A subsequent analysis reported that the 110 or so validation repertoires were produced on the same platform that had also been used for the roughly 700 first-cohort repertoires.

The V end lost 3 bases, the J end lost 1 base, and 10 bases lay between the germline ends. Looked up from germline, CDR1 is SGHRS and CDR2 is YFSETQ. The length of the CDR3 is 15 residues. Regarding the study as a whole: The study put 160 or so TCR beta chains on its list as cytomegalovirus-associated.

On this clone: Its matching antigen is unknown.

The data were produced by immunoSEQ multiplex PCR, yet TCRdb's version contains in-frame clones alone and is incomplete. The sample lists under 200,000 clones, around nine tenths seen once, with 4.2% in the top ten. The sequenced sample consisted of PBMCs. The V and J genes are TRBV5-1 and TRBJ2-2, with a possible D match to TRBD1 (7 bases). This clonotype was sampled from a man younger than 35 in good health and CMV-seropositive. As DNA, the CDR3 is TGCGCCAGCAGCTCAGGGGGGATGAACACCGGGGAGCTGTTTTTT. This translates into CASSSGGMNTGELFF. The full variable domain, its missing parts supplied by reference TRBV5-1 and TRBJ2-2, is KAGVTQTPRYLIKTRGQQVTLSCSPISGHRSVSWYQQTPGQGLQFLFEYFSETQRNKGNFPGRFSGRQFSNSRSEMNVSTLELGDSALYLCASSSGGMNTGELFFGEGSRLTVL.